This is a list of T cell receptor beta chains from one sample in a study of radiotherapy plus CTLA-4 blockade in lung cancer. Produced via immunoSEQ multiplex PCR; TCRdb's table is partial and in-frame only. Among some 50,000 clones listed, 80% to 90% were seen once. Sequencing used peripheral blood, obtained from a patient treated with radiotherapy plus ipilimumab. The receptors were gathered from a human donor with non-small cell lung cancer whose response to radiotherapy plus ipilimumab could not be evaluated. The CDR3 runs from the conserved cysteine through the conserved F or W. D genes are given only for firm matches. Not all rows give a size; the values are once, few, many and, for expanded clones, a class.

V gene: TRBV5-4
J gene: TRBJ1-4
clone size: -
D gene: -
CDR3 DNA: TGTGCCAGCAGCTCGGGAAGGGAGAAACTGTTTTTT
CDR3 protein: CASSSGREKLFF

V gene: TRBV5-1
J gene: TRBJ2-7
clone size: -
D gene: TRBD1
CDR3 DNA: TGCGCCAGCAGTTCCCTGACAGGGGAATCTTTCTACGAGCAGTACTTC
CDR3 protein: CASSSLTGESFYEQYF

V gene: TRBV7-9
J gene: TRBJ2-5
clone size: -
D gene: TRBD1
CDR3 DNA: TGTGCCAGCAGACTTCTGGGACAGAAGTCAGGGGAGACCCAGTACTTC
CDR3 protein: CASRLLGQKSGETQYF

V gene: TRBV7-9
J gene: TRBJ1-2
clone size: -
D gene: -
CDR3 DNA: TGTGCCAGCAGCTTAGAGACCGTTCCCTCAGCGGAGGGCTACACCTTC
CDR3 protein: CASSLETVPSAEGYTF

V gene: TRBV29-1
J gene: TRBJ2-3
clone size: once
D gene: TRBD1
CDR3 DNA: TGCAGCGTTGAAGACTTGACAGGGTCCATCTTTACGCAGTATTTT
CDR3 protein: CSVEDLTGSIFTQYF

V gene: TRBV28
J gene: TRBJ2-5
clone size: -
D gene: -
CDR3 DNA: TGTGCCAGCACGATGACAGGATATATCCAAGAGACCCAGTACTTC
CDR3 protein: CASTMTGYIQETQYF

V gene: TRBV11-2
J gene: TRBJ2-5
clone size: -
D gene: -
CDR3 DNA: TGTGCCAGCAGCTTTGGCGTAGCGGATGCTCAAGAGACCCAGTACTTC
CDR3 protein: CASSFGVADAQETQYF

V gene: TRBV5-1
J gene: TRBJ1-4
clone size: -
D gene: TRBD1
CDR3 DNA: TGCGCCAGCAGTTGGACAGGGGAGAATGAAAAACTGTTTTTT
CDR3 protein: CASSWTGENEKLFF

V gene: TRBV7-3
J gene: TRBJ2-3
clone size: -
D gene: -
CDR3 DNA: TGTGCCAGCAGCTTAACAACAGGGAGTACTACGCAGTATTTT
CDR3 protein: CASSLTTGSTTQYF

V gene: TRBV21-1
J gene: TRBJ1-3
clone size: -
D gene: -
CDR3 DNA: TGTGCCAGCAGCAAAGTTGTACAGGGGGCAGGTGGAAACACCATATATTTT
CDR3 protein: CASSKVVQGAGGNTIYF

V gene: TRBV5-6
J gene: TRBJ1-1
clone size: -
D gene: -
CDR3 DNA: TGTGCCAGCAGCTTGGTAGTCAGGTTGAACACTGAAGCTTTCTTT
CDR3 protein: CASSLVVRLNTEAFF

V gene: TRBV4-3
J gene: TRBJ1-2
clone size: once
D gene: -
CDR3 DNA: TGCGCCAGCAGCCCCTCCTATGGCGGCGGCGAAAGTTATGGCTACACCTTC
CDR3 protein: CASSPSYGGGESYGYTF

V gene: TRBV4-3
J gene: TRBJ2-7
clone size: -
D gene: -
CDR3 DNA: TGCGCCAGCAGCCAATACAGGGATGGGTCCTACGAGCAGTACTTC
CDR3 protein: CASSQYRDGSYEQYF

V gene: TRBV6-5
J gene: TRBJ1-4
clone size: -
D gene: TRBD1
CDR3 DNA: TGTGCCAGCAGACATGGACAGGGCCTAAATGAAAAACTGTTTTTT
CDR3 protein: CASRHGQGLNEKLFF

V gene: TRBV28
J gene: TRBJ1-3
clone size: -
D gene: -
CDR3 DNA: TGTGCCAGCAGTTTATCTGGACAGCTAAGCTCTGGAAACACCATATATTTT
CDR3 protein: CASSLSGQLSSGNTIYF

V gene: TRBV15
J gene: TRBJ2-7
clone size: -
D gene: -
CDR3 DNA: TGTGCCACCAGCAGGGACTACCCAGCCTACGAGCAGTACTTC
CDR3 protein: CATSRDYPAYEQYF

V gene: TRBV7-2
J gene: TRBJ2-1
clone size: -
D gene: TRBD2
CDR3 DNA: TGTGCCAGCAGCTTTAGGCTAGCGGGAAACAATGAGCAGTTCTTC
CDR3 protein: CASSFRLAGNNEQFF

V gene: TRBV2
J gene: TRBJ2-2
clone size: -
D gene: TRBD2
CDR3 DNA: TGTGCCAGCAGTGAAATAGCGGGAGGGCCCGGGGAGCTGTTTTTT
CDR3 protein: CASSEIAGGPGELFF

V gene: TRBV18
J gene: TRBJ1-1
clone size: -
D gene: TRBD1
CDR3 DNA: TGTGCCAGCTCACTGGGACAGGGTAATGAAGCTTTCTTT
CDR3 protein: CASSLGQGNEAFF

V gene: TRBV30
J gene: TRBJ2-4
clone size: -
D gene: -
CDR3 DNA: TGTGCCTGGGGGGCAGGGGGGAAAAACATTCAGTACTTC
CDR3 protein: CAWGAGGKNIQYF

V gene: TRBV5-8
J gene: TRBJ1-1
clone size: -
D gene: TRBD1
CDR3 DNA: TGTGCCAGCAGCCGAGACAGGGGGGGGACTGAAGCTTTCTTT
CDR3 protein: CASSRDRGGTEAFF

V gene: TRBV28
J gene: TRBJ2-3
clone size: -
D gene: TRBD2
CDR3 DNA: TGTGCCACCAGTTTTCTGGGACTACCCTATACGCAGTATTTT
CDR3 protein: CATSFLGLPYTQYF